The clone carrying this T cell receptor (beta chain) was counted many times. The data are from a study of low-dose radiotherapy and immunotherapy resistance in tumors. Sample time point: after trial treatment. Treatment meaning: LDRT plus nivolumab, ipilimumab, low-dose cyclophosphamide and aspirin (RACIN trial). Deletions cut 3 bases from V and 4 bases from J, with 9 bases between. The CDR3 runs 13 residues. Germline CDR1 is SQVTM and CDR2 is ANQGSEA. Gene-specific TRAV and TRBV primers were used for first-strand cDNA, covering alpha and beta chains. Using a constant-region primer together with a V-primer adapter, TCRs were subjected to around 22 PCR cycles of amplification. TCRdb reanalysed the reads using MiXCR and keeps one entry per CDR3 protein. The sample holds approximately 100,000 distinct CDR3 sequences, about 20% seen once.

This TCR derives from a male donor with prostate cancer. The specimen comprised PBMCs, sampled after low-dose radiotherapy plus immunotherapy. This chain joins TRBV29-1 and TRBJ2-2; D is unresolved. In DNA, the CDR3 is TGCAGCGTTGAGGGTCGTAGCACCGGGGAGCTGTTTTTT. Translated: CSVEGRSTGELFF.